This T cell receptor (beta chain) is drawn from a study of CD8+CD57+ T cells in acquired aplastic anemia. Study summary: On average, sorted CD4+ and CD8+ cells gave roughly 3 ug of DNA. Findings of the study overall: A set of approximately 30 CD8+ CDR3 sequences was shared between patients and controls, and these sequences appeared highly expressed in patients.

Genomic DNA constituted the template upon which TCR beta VDJ and CDR3 profiling was performed. TCRdb redid the calling of the reads with MiXCR, one entry per CDR3 protein. The sample has more than 150,000 distinct CDR3 sequences, almost 50% seen once; the top ten hold 10% to 15%. About this clonotype itself: Its antigen is currently unknown.

The CDR3 loop spans 11 amino acids. V lost 6 bases and J lost 12, with 12 bases in between. The germline V gene has CDR1 WNHNN and CDR2 SYGVQD (reference sequence). Patients sequenced had flow cytometry evidence of CD8+CD57+ cell expansion. Patient blood was sampled before any therapy had been received. V usage is TRBV10-1 and J usage is TRBJ2-1; TRBD2 is a possible D gene (6 bases). The clonotype comes from a human donor with aplastic anemia. Sequenced sample: sorted CD4+, CD8+, or CD8+CD57+ T cells (not recorded which) from PBMCs. The CDR3 DNA sequence: TGCGCCAGCAGCCTCGGGGGTTGGCAGTTCTTC. It specifies CASSLGGWQFF.